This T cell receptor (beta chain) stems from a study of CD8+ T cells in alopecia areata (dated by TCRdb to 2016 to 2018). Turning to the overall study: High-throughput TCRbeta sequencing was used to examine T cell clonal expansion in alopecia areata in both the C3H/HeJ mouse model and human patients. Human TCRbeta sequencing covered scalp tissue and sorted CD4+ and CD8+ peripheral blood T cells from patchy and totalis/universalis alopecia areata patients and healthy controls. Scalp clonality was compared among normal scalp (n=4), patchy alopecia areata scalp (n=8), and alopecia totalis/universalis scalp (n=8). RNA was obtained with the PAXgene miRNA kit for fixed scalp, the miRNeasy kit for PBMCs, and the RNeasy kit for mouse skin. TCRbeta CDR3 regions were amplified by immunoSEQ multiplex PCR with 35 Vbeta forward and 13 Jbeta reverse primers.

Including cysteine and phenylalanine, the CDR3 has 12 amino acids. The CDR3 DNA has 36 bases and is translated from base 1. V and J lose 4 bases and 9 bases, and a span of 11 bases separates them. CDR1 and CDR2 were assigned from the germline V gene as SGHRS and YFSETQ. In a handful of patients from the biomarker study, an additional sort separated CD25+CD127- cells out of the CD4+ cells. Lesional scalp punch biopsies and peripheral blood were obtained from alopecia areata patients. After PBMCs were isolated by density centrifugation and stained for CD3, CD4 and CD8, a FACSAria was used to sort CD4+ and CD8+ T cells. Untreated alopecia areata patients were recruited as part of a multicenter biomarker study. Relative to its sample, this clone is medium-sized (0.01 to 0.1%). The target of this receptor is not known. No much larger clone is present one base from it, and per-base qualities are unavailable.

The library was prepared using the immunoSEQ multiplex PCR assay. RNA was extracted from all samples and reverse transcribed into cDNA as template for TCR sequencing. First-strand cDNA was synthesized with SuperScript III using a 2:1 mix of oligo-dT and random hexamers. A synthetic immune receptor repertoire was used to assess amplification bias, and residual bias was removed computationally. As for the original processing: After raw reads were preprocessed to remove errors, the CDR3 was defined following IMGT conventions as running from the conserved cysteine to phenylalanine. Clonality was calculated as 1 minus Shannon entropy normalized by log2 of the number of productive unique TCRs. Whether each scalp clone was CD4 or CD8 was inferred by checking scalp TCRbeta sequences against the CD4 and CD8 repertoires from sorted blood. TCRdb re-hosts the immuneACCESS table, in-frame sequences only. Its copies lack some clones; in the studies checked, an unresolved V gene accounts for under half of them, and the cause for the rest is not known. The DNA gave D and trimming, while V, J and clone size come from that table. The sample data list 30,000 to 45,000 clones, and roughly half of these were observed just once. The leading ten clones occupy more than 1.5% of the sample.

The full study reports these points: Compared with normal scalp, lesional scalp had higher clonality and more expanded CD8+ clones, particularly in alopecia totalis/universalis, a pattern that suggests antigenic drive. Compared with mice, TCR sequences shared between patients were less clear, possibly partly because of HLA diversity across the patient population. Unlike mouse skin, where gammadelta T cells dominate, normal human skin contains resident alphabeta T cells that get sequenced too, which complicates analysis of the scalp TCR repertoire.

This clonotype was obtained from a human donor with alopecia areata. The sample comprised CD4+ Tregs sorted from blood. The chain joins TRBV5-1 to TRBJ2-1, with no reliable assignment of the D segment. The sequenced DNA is TGCGCCAGCAGCGATCTAGTAGGTGAGCAGTTCTTC. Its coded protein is CASSDLVGEQFF.